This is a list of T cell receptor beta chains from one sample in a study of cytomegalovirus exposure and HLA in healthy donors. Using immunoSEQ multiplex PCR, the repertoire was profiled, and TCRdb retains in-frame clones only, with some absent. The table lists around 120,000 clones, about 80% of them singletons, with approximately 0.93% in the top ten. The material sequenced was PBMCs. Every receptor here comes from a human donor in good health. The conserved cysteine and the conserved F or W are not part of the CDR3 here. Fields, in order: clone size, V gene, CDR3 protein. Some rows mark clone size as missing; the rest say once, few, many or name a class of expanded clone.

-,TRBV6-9,ASSSDRGFVFGYT
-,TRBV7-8,ASSLVERVNTEAF
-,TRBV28,ASSSGQPGEKLF
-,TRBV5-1,ASSSGGEYEQY
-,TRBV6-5,ASAPRLAGAETQY
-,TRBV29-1,SVVEWTNSGYT
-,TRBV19,ASRAGQMNTEAF
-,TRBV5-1,ASSLGDYEQY
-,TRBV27,ASSYRANQPQH
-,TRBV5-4,ASSLDFAGVNSPLH
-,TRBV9,ASSFGPGQIYNEQF
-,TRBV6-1,ASHPRTGNYGYT
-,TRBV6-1,ASSAGQIEAEQY
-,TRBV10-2,ASSDSGGTDTQY
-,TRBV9,ASSVDLREQY
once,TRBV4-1,ASSRATGGYEQF
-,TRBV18,ASSPPGQGNGYT
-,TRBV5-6,ASSWTEILTSTDTQY
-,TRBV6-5,ASSSPFSGNTIY
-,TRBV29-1,SVAYREMTGELF
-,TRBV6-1,ASRRDYGYT
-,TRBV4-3,ASSQGLSAGTEAF
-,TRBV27,ASSSDYGLSYEQY
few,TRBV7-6,ASSSGTYEQY
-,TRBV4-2,ASSQDETEDGYT
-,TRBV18,ASSRGGQETQY
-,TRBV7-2,ASTPGWGQGHQPQH
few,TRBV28,ATSGEKLF
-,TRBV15,ATSRDIPTNEKLF
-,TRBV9,ASSAGGNQPQH
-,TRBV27,ASRAGDSNQPQH
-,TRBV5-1,ASSLYSGGDISPYNEQF
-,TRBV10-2,ASSESRTDYEQY
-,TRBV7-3,ASSPYGTGEDQQY
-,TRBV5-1,ASSLEGSYGYT
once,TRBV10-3,AISGQGANTEAF
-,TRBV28,ASSVAGPGDTQY